In this sample, the clone carrying this TCR beta chain turned up a few times. This sample was taken from a study of regulatory T cells in long-lasting Graves disease. This sample's time point: persistent/refractory GD, antithyroid drugs over 5 years with positive TRAb. PBMC-derived RNA was used for the TCR library. The CDR3 consists of 17 residues. Trimming took 6 bases from V and 6 from J; bases not matched to a gene: 19. From germline, CDR1 is DFQATT and CDR2 SNEGSKA (reference sequence). Through Arm-PCR of CDR3 regions and iRepertoire HTBI primers, TCR beta libraries were built. TCRdb recomputed calls from the multiplex PCR reads with MiXCR, one row per CDR3 protein. The table has fewer than 550,000 distinct CDR3 sequences, roughly 21% seen once; the top ten hold about 6.6%.

This clonotype was obtained from a female donor with Graves disease. This chain links TRBV20-1 with TRBJ1-2, with TRBD1 matching over 10 bases. The starting material was peripheral blood mononuclear cells (PBMCs), obtained when the disease was refractory, from a patient treated with antithyroid drugs. CDR3 nucleotide sequence: TGCAGTGCCAGGCCGGGACAGGGGTCTGCCGCCGGGGATGGCTACACCTTC. Translating gives CSARPGQGSAAGDGYTF.